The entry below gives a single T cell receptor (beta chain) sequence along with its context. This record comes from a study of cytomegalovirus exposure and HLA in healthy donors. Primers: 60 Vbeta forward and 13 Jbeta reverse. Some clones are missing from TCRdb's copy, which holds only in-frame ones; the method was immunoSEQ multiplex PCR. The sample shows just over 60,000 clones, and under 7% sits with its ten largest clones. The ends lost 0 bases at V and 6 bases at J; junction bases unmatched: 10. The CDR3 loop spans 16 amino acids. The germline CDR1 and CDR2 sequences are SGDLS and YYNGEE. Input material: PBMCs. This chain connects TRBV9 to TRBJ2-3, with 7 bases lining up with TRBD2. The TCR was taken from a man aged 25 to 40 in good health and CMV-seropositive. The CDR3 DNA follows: TGTGCCAGCAGCGTAGGTGGACTAGGGGTGGGGGATACGCAGTATTTT. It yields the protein CASSVGGLGVGDTQYF.